This T cell receptor (beta chain) was profiled in a study of vaccination effects on CD4 cells after COVID-19. Antigen-specific CD4+ T cell clonotypes were called by their expansion after viral peptide-pool culture in ViraFEST. Cultured cells yielded isolated CD4+ T cells after around 9 days. Participants were vaccinated with two doses of either the BNT162b2 or mRNA-1273 vaccine. The study found no prior SARS-CoV-2 infection in the vaccine recipients, who tested negative for nucleocapsid antibodies. Remarks on this clone: Antigen: not known.

The assay was immunoSEQ multiplex PCR, and TCRdb's table has in-frame clones only and misses some. The sample yields about 66,000 clones, under 80% seen once. The CDR3 has 15 residues. Germline assignment: CDR1 KGHSH and CDR2 LQKENI. J lost 3 bases, V lost 3 bases, and 5 bases had no gene match. The sequence came from a human donor who received a COVID-19 vaccine. Sequencing used CD4+ T cells from PBMCs cultured with HCoV-OC43 spike peptides, obtained after COVID-19 vaccination. The subset was: HCoV-OC43 spike overlapping peptide pool stimulation. This chain joins TRBV18 and TRBJ2-1, with 7 positions matching TRBD1. CDR3 bases: TGTGCCAGCTCACCTGTGACAGGGCACTACAATGAGCAGTTCTTC. Amino acid sequence: CASSPVTGHYNEQFF.